This T cell receptor (beta chain) was obtained from a study of cytomegalovirus exposure and HLA in healthy donors. The ends were cut back, 3 bases at V and 7 bases at J, with 10 bases in the middle. CDR1 and CDR2 (germline): MRHNA, SNTAGT. The CDR3 is 12 amino acids. Researchers ran the PCR with 60 Vbeta and 13 Jbeta primers. Sequenced by immunoSEQ multiplex PCR; TCRdb stores in-frame clones only, minus some. In the table there are around 130,000 clones, approximately 8.7% of which are singletons. This chain joins TRBV6-4 and TRBJ2-7, with D possibly TRBD2 on 7 matching bases. The sequencing sample was made of PBMCs. The origin of this receptor is a middle-aged man in good health and CMV-seronegative. The CDR3 here is CASSEGGPEQYF. DNA of the CDR3: TGTGCCAGCAGTGAGGGGGGGCCGGAGCAGTACTTC.